The entry below gives a single T cell receptor beta chain sequence along with its context. This clone's antigen is unknown. The record has no base qualities; no much larger clone is one base away. This entry comes from a study of control samples from healthy donors and cancer patients (dated by TCRdb to the early 2020s). Taken from the germline V gene, the CDR1 and CDR2 loops are SNHLY and FYNNEI. Relative to germline, V is missing 6 bases and J is missing 5 bases, with 6 bases of the junction outside any gene match. Including the terminal cysteine and phenylalanine, the CDR3 comprises 15 residues. Here the CDR3 DNA is all that survives: 45 bases in frame from base 1. Receptors were amplified or captured by the immunoSEQ multiplex PCR assay. TCRdb carries this immuneACCESS record with in-frame sequences only. Its versions omit some clonotypes, under half of them owing to an unresolved V gene in the studies checked, with the rest unexplained. This sample gives about 92,000 clones in total; 82% of them show up just once. The ten top clones hold 8.5% to 10% of the sample.

The sequenced sample consisted of blood. This receptor was identified in a woman in her sixties in good health. The chain uses TRBV2 and TRBJ1-6, with 8 central nucleotides matching TRBD1. The DNA sequence follows: TGTGCCAGCAGGGTCGGACAGGGAGATAATTCACCCCTCCACTTT. The resulting protein is CASRVGQGDNSPLHF.